This record covers a single T cell receptor beta chain. What it binds is unknown. The junction differs from germline at one of its ends, possibly a read error. The donors were members of the roughly 120-subject validation cohort (separate from the approximately 670-subject first cohort). These data belong to a study of cytomegalovirus exposure and HLA in healthy donors. Broader study findings: In vitro experiments confirmed that three CMV-associated chains were specific for CMV antigens.

This table comes from immunoSEQ multiplex PCR, and its TCRdb copy is limited to in-frame clones, with some not included. The sample shows 200,000 to 250,000 clones, 75% to 90% of them seen only once. The source is a woman between 18 and 29 years old in good health and CMV-seronegative. Sequencing was performed on PBMCs.

This CDR3 is CASRVTRDVVNTEAFF. The CDR3 region has the DNA TGTGCCAGCAGGGTAACCAGAGACGTAGTGAATACTGAAGCTTTCTTT. The chain recombines TRBV2 with TRBJ1-1; unclear D gene. Germline loops: CDR1 SNHLY, CDR2 FYNNEI. The CDR3 consists of 16 residues.